This record looks at one TCR beta chain sequence and its context. The sample comes from a study of T cells in Graves' hyperthyroidism and ophthalmopathy. Amplified regions were TCR beta CDR3 sequences from RNA transcripts. The study used the HTBI primer set for a first-round RT-PCR of the TCR CDR3. TCRdb ran MiXCR on the multiplex PCR reads and lists one entry per CDR3 protein. The table records under 350,000 distinct CDR3 sequences, roughly 23% of them present only once. The CDR3 consists of 15 residues. V lost 5 bases and J 7 bases, leaving 15 bases between the germline ends. Researchers defined stable Graves' hyperthyroidism as no ophthalmopathy progression within 18 months. Any patient presenting with uncontrolled infection, other autoimmune disease, pregnancy or lactation was left out. Isolation of PBMCs was performed on about 10 ml fresh peripheral blood.

The sample comprised blood. This clonotype was obtained from a woman in her 50s with Graves' hyperthyroidism. This rearrangement joins TRBV12-3 or TRBV12-4 to TRBJ1-6; unclear D gene. CDR3 coding DNA: TGTGCCAGCAGTCCGGAGGGAGGTGTCAATTCACCCCTCCACTTT. Translating it yields CASSPEGGVNSPLHF.